The 20 T cell receptor beta chains listed next were all sequenced from one sample in a study of T cells in Graves' hyperthyroidism and ophthalmopathy. The CDR3 regions of TCR beta were amplified from RNA transcripts. Primed by the HTBI set, a first-round RT-PCR was run on the TCR CDR3. Via MiXCR, TCRdb re-called the multiplex PCR reads, giving one row per CDR3 protein. The sample carries approximately 600,000 distinct CDR3 sequences, around 13% recorded once. Sequenced sample: blood. The receptors were sampled from a woman aged 30 to 39 with Graves' hyperthyroidism that later progressed to Graves' ophthalmopathy.

This clonotype was detected ten times or more. The chain uses TRBV12-3 or TRBV12-4 and TRBJ2-7; D gene uncertain. V shed 7 bases and J shed 0 bases, with 7 bases lying between them. CDR3 length: 12 residues. CDR3 residues: CASIVSSYEQYF. In nucleotides, the CDR3 is TGTGCCAGCATCGTCAGCTCCTACGAGCAGTACTTC.

The chain combines TRBV6-1 with TRBJ1-4; D gene unclear. Germline V gene data show CDR1 as MNHNS and CDR2 as SASEGT. The CDR3 covers 14 residues. V was pared by 6 bases and J by 4 bases, with 12 bases between. CDR3 protein: CASSSTLLNEKLFF. For the CDR3, the DNA is TGTGCCAGCAGCTCGACACTGCTTAATGAAAAACTGTTTTTT.

This chain connects TRBV6-1 to TRBJ2-1, with TRBD1 matching over 8 bases. This CDR3 is 15 amino acids long. J lost 10 bases, V lost 6 bases, and 14 bases had no gene match. CDR1 MNHNS and CDR2 SASEGT come from the germline V gene. The CDR3 loop is CASRTFEGTGEEQFF. The CDR3 DNA is TGTGCCAGCAGAACGTTCGAGGGGACAGGAGAGGAGCAGTTCTTC.

This clonotype was observed at least ten times. The V and J genes are TRBV6-2 or TRBV6-3 and TRBJ1-2; the D gene is possibly TRBD1 (5 bases). Trimming left V 2 bases short and J 3 bases short, with 7 bases between. Germline CDR1 MNHEY, CDR2 SVGEGT. The CDR3 runs to 13 residues. The CDR3 region is CASSYGTDYGYTF. Here the CDR3 DNA reads TGTGCCAGCAGTTACGGGACGGACTATGGCTACACCTTC.

The chain recombines TRBV18 with TRBJ2-7; D gene unclear. This CDR3 spans 11 amino acids. V was trimmed by 1 base and J by 5 bases, leaving 3 bases between them. Germline V CDR1 and CDR2: KGHSH, LQKENI. The DNA of the CDR3 is TGTGCCAGCTCACCACACCACGAGCAGTACTTC. Translation gives CASSPHHEQYF.

Ten or more counts support this clonotype. The genes are TRBV7-2 and TRBJ1-2; the match to TRBD1 covers 8 bases. CDR1 and CDR2 from the germline V gene are SGHTA and FQGNSA. V lost 5 bases, J lost 4 bases, and 9 bases stayed unmatched. The CDR3 is 15 residues long. CDR3 residues: CASSPGGLGGYGYTF. In DNA form, the CDR3 reads TGTGCCAGCAGCCCAGGGGGCCTCGGGGGCTATGGCTACACCTTC.

The V gene is TRBV11-1, the J gene TRBJ1-2, with D possibly matching TRBD1 (6 bases). Germline V gene lookup returns CDR1 SGHAT and CDR2 FQDESV (reference sequence). The CDR3 length is 13 residues. Trimming cost V 5 bases and J 6 bases, with 13 bases left between them. CDR3 loop: CASSKLQGDGYTF. The CDR3 DNA follows: TGTGCCAGCAGCAAGCTACAGGGAGATGGCTACACCTTC.

The rearrangement joins TRBV19 to TRBJ2-1, with no clear D. Trimming left V 6 bases short and J 0 bases short, with 6 bases between. The V gene's germline CDR1 is LNHDA and CDR2 SQIVND (reference sequence). The CDR3 is 13 amino acids. CDR3 region: CASRDGSYNEQFF. CDR3 DNA: TGTGCCAGTAGAGATGGCTCCTACAATGAGCAGTTCTTC.

The V gene is TRBV2, the J gene TRBJ1-2; TRBD1 agrees at 7 bases. CDR3 length: 13 residues. V shed 8 bases, J shed 4 bases, and the junction held 7 bases outside the gene matches. CDR1 is SNHLY, CDR2 FYNNEI, per germline. CDR3 nucleotide sequence: TGTGCCAGCGGTACAGGGGCTACCTATGGCTACACCTTC. It yields the protein CASGTGATYGYTF.

V and J are TRBV12-3 or TRBV12-4 and TRBJ2-5, with 15 bases lining up with TRBD2. V was clipped by 6 bases and J by 3 bases; unmatched bases: 8. The CDR3 is 17 residues long. This CDR3 is CASSPGTSGRQKETQYF. The CDR3 bases are TGTGCCAGCAGCCCCGGGACTAGCGGGAGGCAGAAAGAGACCCAGTACTTC.

In this sample, this clonotype turned up a few times. The CDR3 loop reads CASSTRQGQTLVDGYTF. As DNA, the CDR3 is TGCGCCAGCAGCACCCGACAGGGGCAAACTCTAGTCGATGGCTACACCTTC. The chain links TRBV4-1 to TRBJ1-2; TRBD1 matches at 8 bases. Germline values: CDR1 MGHRA, CDR2 YSYEKL. Trimming at V came to 5 bases and at J to 6 bases, leaving 17 bases not matched to a gene. CDR3 length: 17 residues.

This clonotype was recorded many times. The chain has TRBV12-3 or TRBV12-4 and TRBJ1-4; 10 bases fit TRBD1. The V segment lost 3 bases and the J segment 8 bases; nucleotides outside the gene matches: 6. The CDR3 totals 15 residues. The CDR3 here is CASSLYGTGDEKLFF. The CDR3 DNA follows: TGTGCCAGCAGTTTGTACGGGACAGGGGACGAAAAACTGTTTTTT.

This clonotype was seen ten or more times. The CDR3 nucleotides read TGTGCCTGGGAGTCCAATTCACCCCTCCACTTT. This gives the protein CAWESNSPLHF. The V gene is TRBV30, the J gene TRBJ1-6; D ambiguous. Looked up from germline, CDR1 is GTSNPN and CDR2 is SVGIG (reference sequence). V lost 5 bases to trimming and J lost 7 bases, with 6 bases between them. The CDR3 has 11 amino acids.

Note on this clonotype: A much larger clone sits a single nucleotide away, making a read error possible. The chain is built from TRBV28 and TRBJ2-1; TRBD2 aligns across 10 bases. The CDR3 extends over 15 amino acids. Germline CDR1 MDHEN, CDR2 SYDVKM. V was clipped by 7 bases and J by 10 bases; unmatched bases: 13. CDR3 coding DNA: TGTGCCAGCAACCTTGACCTAGCGGGAGCGCGGGAGCAGTTCTTC. Its protein product is CASNLDLAGAREQFF.

This clonotype showed up many times. The chain couples TRBV2 to TRBJ1-2; a weak D match, TRBD1 (6 bases). The CDR3 is 13 residues long. Looked up from germline, CDR1 is SNHLY and CDR2 is FYNNEI. V lost 5 bases to trimming and J lost 6 bases, with 13 bases between them. The CDR3 reads CASSTTGRNGYTF. The CDR3 nucleotides read TGTGCCAGCAGTACTACAGGGAGGAATGGCTACACCTTC.

This clonotype occurred a few times. The chain recombines TRBV20-1 with TRBJ2-1; possibly TRBD2 for D (5 bases). The V end was cut by 3 bases, the J end by 4 bases, with 13 bases between. The CDR3 consists of 14 residues. Germline V gives CDR1 DFQATT, CDR2 SNEGSKA (reference sequence). DNA of the CDR3: TGCAGTGCTAGTCAGCGGAGAACGTACAATGAGCAGTTCTTC. Amino acids: CSASQRRTYNEQFF.

This clonotype was detected only a few times. V is TRBV19 and J is TRBJ2-5, with 12 bases identical to TRBD1. Germline V lookup: CDR1 LNHDA, CDR2 SQIVND (reference sequence). The V segment lost 10 bases and the J segment 5 bases; nucleotides outside the gene matches: 8. This CDR3 is 14 amino acids long. The CDR3 nucleotides read TGTGCCACCTCCGGGACAGGGGGCGTCGAGACCCAGTACTTC. Its protein is CATSGTGGVETQYF.

The table lists this clonotype with many counts. This chain joins TRBV5-6 and TRBJ2-3, with D perhaps TRBD1 (5 bases). Germline assignment: CDR1 SGHDT and CDR2 YYEEEE. The CDR3 totals 13 residues. Trimming stripped 0 bases from V and 10 bases from J, with 12 bases between. For the CDR3, the DNA is TGTGCCAGCAGCTTGGCTGGACATGGGGCGCAGTATTTT. It specifies CASSLAGHGAQYF.

This clonotype was seen a handful of times. This chain links TRBV5-8 with TRBJ2-6; D is possibly TRBD2 (6 bases). Germline V gene lookup returns CDR1 SGHTS and CDR2 YDEGEE. V was pared by 6 bases and J by 0 bases, with 19 bases between. This CDR3 spans 18 amino acids. The CDR3 reads CASTTWGVANSGANVLTF. CDR3 DNA: TGTGCCAGCACCACTTGGGGGGTAGCCAACTCTGGGGCCAACGTCCTGACTTTC.

There are many counts of this clonotype. This chain connects TRBV10-3 to TRBJ1-1; the D is unclear. Trimming cost V 10 bases and J 2 bases, with 11 bases left between them. The CDR3 has 12 amino acids. Germline CDR1 reads ENHRY; CDR2 reads SYGVKD. The CDR3 DNA reads TGTGCCACTCGGACGGAAAACACTGAAGCTTTCTTT. This gives the protein CATRTENTEAFF.